Listed below are T cell receptor beta chains from one sample, sequenced in a study of beta chain features in type 1 diabetes. Generated by immunoSEQ multiplex PCR, the TCRdb table keeps only in-frame clones and is missing some. Seen here are around 160,000 clones, around 8.3% observed once, and the top ten hold about 0.5%. Input material: central memory CD4+ T cells from blood. These receptors were taken from a woman aged 18-29 years with type 1 diabetes. The conserved cysteine and the conserved F or W are not part of the CDR3 here.

j_call v_call cdr3_length cdr3_aa
TRBJ1-1 TRBV29-1 11 SAKGDRDGEAF
TRBJ1-5 TRBV5-1 13 ASSLGEAGNQPQH
TRBJ2-7 TRBV7-9 11 ASSLGPSGEQY
TRBJ2-7 TRBV6-1 10 ASRRDSYEQY
TRBJ1-2 TRBV18 13 ASSPPRTGSGGYT
TRBJ2-2 TRBV5-1 13 ASSLLAGNTGELF
TRBJ2-5 TRBV7-2 13 ASSLGQGSLETQY
TRBJ1-5 TRBV7-9 15 ASSPRPGQGLNQPQH
TRBJ2-5 TRBV4-1 12 ASSQGDSQETQY
TRBJ2-1 TRBV29-1 14 SVDGGGTIGYNEQF
TRBJ1-2 TRBV6-6 14 ASSNSQGPSNYGYT
TRBJ2-3 TRBV5-1 11 ASSTGTMDTQY
TRBJ2-3 TRBV6-1 9 ASSEELTQY
TRBJ2-3 TRBV5-1 16 ASSLGLAGPPSTDTQY
TRBJ1-2 TRBV28 12 ASSLSGGKYGYT
TRBJ2-3 TRBV21-1 13 AVGLAGVSTDTQY
TRBJ1-1 TRBV19 11 ASRRESGTEAF
TRBJ1-1 TRBV30 14 AWSAPAGHMNTEAF
TRBJ2-1 TRBV15 11 ATSRGENNEQF
TRBJ1-2 TRBV30 15 AWSVLGRARGGYGYT
TRBJ1-5 TRBV2 11 ASSRTGDQPQH
TRBJ1-3 TRBV30 12 AWSSGNSGNTIY
TRBJ2-1 TRBV18 14 ASSPVPGLRQHEQF
TRBJ2-1 TRBV10-1 13 ASSAVGQGTDEQF
TRBJ1-5 TRBV21-1 15 ASSKGFRGPSNQPQH
TRBJ1-1 TRBV20-1 9 SAPAGTEAF
TRBJ1-5 TRBV28 14 ASSLYRDRVNQPQH
TRBJ1-2 TRBV5-1 11 ASSPGVSYGYT
TRBJ2-6 TRBV5-6 13 ASSSTGAGANVLT
TRBJ2-3 TRBV19 15 ASRMPGLAGDTDTQY
TRBJ2-2 TRBV7-3 13 ASSLQGAIGGELF
TRBJ1-3 TRBV18 12 ASSPDGARNTIY
TRBJ1-5 TRBV15 13 ATSRLQGHDQPQH
TRBJ1-4 TRBV20-1 9 SARTVEKLF
TRBJ2-3 TRBV6-4 14 ASRELERGCTDTQY
TRBJ2-4 TRBV7-2 12 ASSLQGAQNIQY
TRBJ2-3 TRBV25-1 13 ASSEGTGPTNTQY
TRBJ2-7 TRBV6-5 14 ASSYSGLAASYEQY
TRBJ1-1 TRBV11-2 14 ASSLVTGGGDTEAF
TRBJ2-1 TRBV5-1 13 ASSSRTGGEVEQF
TRBJ2-7 TRBV30 11 AWSLGLEGEQY
TRBJ2-1 TRBV9 14 ASSPLAGGLENEQF
TRBJ2-1 TRBV5-8 14 ASSLGGTSGYNEQF
TRBJ1-4 TRBV4-1 14 ASSQVEGTEGKKLF
TRBJ2-7 TRBV11-3 13 ASSLFSGNPYEQY
TRBJ1-1 TRBV6-5 11 ASSYSTGVGAF
TRBJ1-2 TRBV6-5 11 ASRTGSTYGYT
TRBJ2-5 TRBV5-1 12 ASSLGGSAETQY
TRBJ2-1 TRBV9 13 ASSVLGGPEAEQF
. TRBV9 13 ASSGGTSGRNEQY
TRBJ2-1 TRBV5-6 14 ASSLTLASSYNEQF
TRBJ1-6 TRBV15 11 ATSRPGWGPLH
TRBJ2-5 TRBV9 15 ASSVGMSGSTQETQY
TRBJ2-1 TRBV6-6 14 ASRSLGGGSYNEQF
TRBJ2-1 TRBV4-3 15 ASSQVWSSGYFLEQF
TRBJ2-1 TRBV7-2 13 ASSLRTHSYNEQF
TRBJ2-5 TRBV7-3 13 ASSLGAGGRETQY
TRBJ2-2 TRBV13 13 ASNPRDTNTGELF